The 3 T cell receptor beta chains given below trace back to one sample, sequenced in a study of blood T cells in healthy people across ages. A J-beta primer mix and a sample-barcoded 5' primer were used in a second PCR of about 7 to 11 cycles. Each CDR3 protein is one row after TCRdb ran MiXCR on the 5' RACE reads. The repertoire includes about 1.8 million distinct CDR3 sequences, 49% of them detected once, and roughly 2% sits in the top ten. Sequenced: blood. These receptors all come from a woman in her thirties or forties in good health.

At least ten counts were recorded for this clonotype. The chain joins TRBV28 to TRBJ2-3, with TRBD2 as a possible D gene (5 bases). Germline V gene data show CDR1 as MDHEN and CDR2 as SYDVKM. The CDR3 runs to 14 residues. V was cut by 6 bases and J by 0 bases, with 10 bases left in between. The CDR3: CASSRTSSTDTQYF. The DNA of the CDR3 is TGTGCCAGCAGCCGGACTTCTAGCACAGATACGCAGTATTTT.

The rearrangement joins TRBV27 to TRBJ1-1; D is possibly TRBD1 (5 bases). V gave up 3 bases and J gave up 5 bases, with 16 bases separating them. This CDR3 has 15 residues. From germline, CDR1 is MNHEY and CDR2 SMNVEV (reference sequence). DNA for the CDR3: TGTGCCAGCAGTTTTGCGACAGACGGGTGGACTGAAGCTTTCTTT. Translation gives CASSFATDGWTEAFF.

This clonotype was seen a handful of times. CDR3 residues: CASSGGTGKHF. Written as DNA, the CDR3 is TGTGCCAGCAGTGGAGGGACAGGGAAGCATTTT. The V gene is TRBV6-5, the J gene TRBJ1-5; 9 bases match TRBD1. The CDR3 is 11 amino acids. Germline V gene sequence: CDR1 MNHEY, CDR2 SVGAGI. With 5 bases clipped from V and 14 bases from J, the junction kept 4 bases outside the gene matches.